The TCR beta chain described here comes from a study of blood T cells in healthy people across ages (dated by TCRdb to about 2015). Regarding the complete study: In model experiments, template switching captured about one uniquely barcoded TCR beta cDNA molecule for every two T cells. Using deep sequencing normalized with unique cDNA molecular identifiers, the study measured how TCR beta repertoire diversity changes with age. Four age groups were formed from the donors: young (average about 16 years), middle-aged (just under 40), aged (around 68) and long-lived (about 80). Donors of different ages were randomly distributed across sequencing lanes to avoid experimental bias. Two additional independent replicas of 1 million unique cDNA reads from the same blood draw were analyzed for two donors (one aged 18 to 30 and one aged 80 or older). The research as a whole found: Observed TCR beta diversity per million T cells fell roughly linearly with age, and a significant reduction was already apparent by age around 40. The percentage of naive T cells measured by flow cytometry correlated strongly with observed TCR beta diversity. Because profiling used bulk unsorted PBMCs, naive and antigen-experienced compartments could not be compared conclusively. Estimates of total diversity based on one million sequenced T cells were considered lower bounds and underestimates. The CMV infection status of donors was not known, potentially confounding age-related changes in expanded clonotypes. Compared with the aged group, more naive CD4+ T cells, fewer expanded clones and increased TCR diversity were shown by the long-lived group, suggesting age selection.

Donors were 30 to 45 systemically healthy Caucasian individuals from Russia aged roughly 6 to 90 years. Roughly 10 milliliters of peripheral blood were drawn from each donor into EDTA-treated Vacutainer tubes. PBMCs were isolated by Ficoll-Paque density-gradient centrifugation, with at least 6 million obtained per sample. Trizol reagent was used to extract total RNA from the PBMCs, yielding at least 5 micrograms per sample. Naive CD45RAhigh/CD27high T cell percentages were measured by flow cytometry on a PBMC aliquot from every donor. As concerns this clonotype: Its antigen is unknown. Nothing much larger sits one base from this clone, and base qualities are not available.

CDR3 length: 14 amino acids, cysteine to phenylalanine. Only the CDR3 region is kept as DNA, spanning 42 bases read in frame from base 1. CDR1 is given as SGHAT and CDR2 as FQNNGV, both from the germline V gene. Libraries were constructed by 5' RACE. The instrument was an Illumina HiSeq 2500. A second PCR of roughly 6 to 11 cycles was run with a J-beta primer mix and a sample-barcoded 5' primer. Each TCR beta cDNA molecule received a unique molecular identifier from a template-switch 5' adaptor carrying 12 random nucleotides. Each sample yielded at least 3 million CDR3-containing paired-end reads. First-strand cDNA synthesis was performed from all RNA using the Mint cDNA synthesis kit, with priming by a TRBC-specific oligonucleotide. Following uracil-DNA glycosylase treatment, a first 18-cycle PCR with universal primers M1SS and BC2_uni_R was performed on all cDNA. Under the source paper's analysis protocol: For normalization, 1 million high-quality reads, each with a distinct molecular identifier, were randomly selected from each sample. Reads with shared molecular identifiers were discarded instead of being binned into consensus sequences. MiTCR, set to a Q25 quality threshold and the strictest error-elimination algorithm, was used for CDR3 identification, clonotype clustering and error correction. A nonparametric unseen species model using Euler transformation provided a lower-bound estimate of total TCR beta diversity. Using fastp trimming at Q25 and MiXCR clonotype assembly, TCRdb reanalyzed the public sequencing data and kept in-frame beta chains. Rows with a matching CDR3 protein are joined into one entry that keeps the most common DNA and genes. It is TCRdb's table, rather than the study itself, that gives the V and J calls and clone size. This sample comprises fewer than 700,000 distinct CDR3 sequences, less than 45% of them detected only once. The top ten hold roughly 30% of the sample.

The chain is made from TRBV11-2 and TRBJ2-5; the D gene may be TRBD1 or TRBD2, since each aligns over 5 bases. Judging by the DNA end, TRBJ2-7 fits better; the J call may be wrong. The material sequenced was blood. The source is an elderly man in good health. The sequenced DNA: TGTGCCAGCAGCCCCGGGACCTCGATATCCGAGCAGTACTTC. Its product reads: CASSPGTSISEQYF.